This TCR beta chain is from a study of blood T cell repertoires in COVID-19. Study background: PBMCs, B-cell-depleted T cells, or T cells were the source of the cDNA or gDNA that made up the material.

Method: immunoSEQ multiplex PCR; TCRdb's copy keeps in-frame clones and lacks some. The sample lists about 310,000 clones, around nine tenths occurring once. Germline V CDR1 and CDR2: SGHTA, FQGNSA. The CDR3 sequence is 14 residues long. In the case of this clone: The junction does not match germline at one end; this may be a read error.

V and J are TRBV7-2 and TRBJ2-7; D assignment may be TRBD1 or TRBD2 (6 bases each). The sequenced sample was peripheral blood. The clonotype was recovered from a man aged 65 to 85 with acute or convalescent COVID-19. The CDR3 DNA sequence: TGTGCCAGCACCTTAGGAGGGGGAAAGAACGAGCAGTACTTC. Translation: CASTLGGGKNEQYF. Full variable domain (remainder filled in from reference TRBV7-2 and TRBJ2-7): GAGVSQSPSNKVTEKGKDVELRCDPISGHTALYWYRQSLGQGLEFLIYFQGNSAPDKSGLPSDRFSAERTGGSVSTLTIQRTQQEDSAVYLCASTLGGGKNEQYFGPGTRLTVT.